This T cell receptor beta chain was sequenced during a study of cytomegalovirus exposure and HLA in healthy donors. The PCR had 60 Vbeta and 13 Jbeta primers. The method was immunoSEQ multiplex PCR; TCRdb's version includes in-frame clones alone and lacks a portion of them. This sample has more than 95,000 clones, with more than 60% found just once. This clone was seen only a few times. The antigen remains undetermined. Germline lookup yields CDR1 LNHNV and CDR2 YYDKDF (reference sequence). This CDR3 contains 15 residues. The germline V and J ends were trimmed by 3 bases and 5 bases, with 14 bases remaining between them. Study-wide results and caveats: Several top significant clusters appeared, in a later analysis, to be linked to common viral pathogens.

Input material: PBMCs. The chain joins TRBV15 to TRBJ2-1; the D gene is possibly TRBD2 (6 bases). The clonotype originates from a woman between 35 and 50 years old in good health and CMV-seropositive. CDR3 residues: CATSRGGTLHNEQFF. The CDR3 region has the DNA TGTGCCACCAGCAGGGGGGGAACCCTTCACAATGAGCAGTTCTTC.